The 23 T cell receptor beta chains given below trace back to one sample, sequenced in a study of immune evolution from preneoplasia to lung adenocarcinoma. Data came from immunoSEQ multiplex PCR; TCRdb stores just in-frame clones and leaves some out. Among 6,000 to 10,000 clones listed, roughly 73% were seen once. Material for sequencing was FFPE adjacent normal lung tissue. Receptor source: a person between 65 and 79 years old with lung adenocarcinoma.

The chain uses TRBV6-1 and TRBJ1-5; 10 bases are shared with TRBD1. Germline trimming cut 4 bases from V and 10 bases from J; bases unmatched to any gene: 7. Germline loops: CDR1 MNHNS, CDR2 SASEGT. The CDR3 runs 14 residues. This CDR3 reads CASSGTGGGIPQHF. Written as DNA, the CDR3 is TGTGCCAGCAGTGGGACAGGGGGAGGTATTCCCCAGCATTTT.

This clone was picked up one time. The chain has TRBV30 and TRBJ2-1; the D gene is possibly TRBD2 (5 bases). Germline CDR1 and CDR2: GTSNPN and SVGIG (reference sequence). CDR3 size: 14 residues. Trimming left V 0 bases short and J 10 bases short, with 16 bases between. CDR3: CAWSVSGFLLEQFF. The CDR3 DNA follows: TGTGCCTGGAGTGTATCGGGGTTTTTACTCGAGCAGTTCTTC.

The CDR3 loop is CASSLGGQGVYEQYF. Written as DNA, the CDR3 is TGCGCCAGCAGCTTAGGGGGACAGGGCGTGTACGAGCAGTACTTC. V is TRBV4-1 and J is TRBJ2-7; 9 bases match TRBD1. The CDR3 loop spans 15 amino acids. Trimming removed 5 bases from V and 4 bases from J; junction bases left unmatched: 9. Germline loops: CDR1 MGHRA, CDR2 YSYEKL.

The rearrangement links TRBV6-5 to TRBJ1-2; the match to TRBD1 covers 9 bases. CDR3 length: 15 residues. The germline CDR1 and CDR2 sequences are MNHEY and SVGAGI. Trimming at V came to 6 bases and at J to 4 bases, leaving 9 bases not matched to a gene. The CDR3 sequence is CASSRQGGPVYGYTF. DNA of the CDR3: TGTGCCAGCAGCCGACAGGGGGGTCCCGTCTATGGCTACACCTTC.

This clone was counted a single time. This chain connects TRBV29-1 to TRBJ2-7, with D possibly called TRBD1 or TRBD2 (6 bases each). The V end was cut by 3 bases, the J end by 7 bases, with 13 bases between. Germline V CDR1 and CDR2: SQVTM, ANQGSEA. The CDR3 sequence is 12 residues long. The CDR3 region has the DNA TGCAGCGTTGACGGAGGGGGTCTAGAGCAGTACTTC. It specifies CSVDGGGLEQYF.

This sequence joins TRBV5-1 and TRBJ1-2, with TRBD1 matching 9 bases. Germline CDR1 and CDR2: SGHRS and YFSETQ. The length of the CDR3 is 14 residues. Losses at the gene ends were 4 bases for V and 7 bases for J; bases not matched to a gene: 8. This chain's CDR3 is CASSDGTGSSGYTF. The CDR3 nucleotides read TGCGCCAGCAGCGACGGGACAGGGAGCTCTGGCTACACCTTC.

The chain links TRBV6-6 to TRBJ1-5; D perhaps matches TRBD1 (6 bases). V was clipped by 5 bases and J by 3 bases, with 11 bases between them. The CDR3 consists of 14 residues. Germline V lookup: CDR1 MNHNY, CDR2 SVGAGI (reference sequence). CDR3 sequence: CASSTGQINQPQHF. The CDR3 coding sequence is TGTGCCAGCAGTACCGGACAGATCAATCAGCCCCAGCATTTT.

The chain joins TRBV14 to TRBJ2-5, with D tentatively TRBD1 or TRBD2 (5 bases each). Germline V gives CDR1 SGHDN, CDR2 FVKESK. The length of the CDR3 is 15 residues. The V end lost 5 bases, the J end lost 5 bases, and 18 bases lay between the germline ends. This CDR3 reads CASSKRVPGLETQYF. In DNA, the CDR3 is TGTGCCAGCAGCAAAAGGGTTCCGGGGCTGGAGACCCAGTACTTC.

The chain links TRBV28 to TRBJ2-3; D uncertain. Germline lookup yields CDR1 MDHEN and CDR2 SYDVKM. This CDR3 is 14 amino acids long. V lost 3 bases and J lost 1, with 8 bases in between. CDR3: CASSFLSGTDTQYF. The CDR3 DNA reads TGTGCCAGCAGTTTCCTTTCCGGCACAGATACGCAGTATTTT.

This clone showed up just a few times. The J gene is TRBJ2-3, the V gene TRBV11-2; 8 nucleotides line up with TRBD2. Trimming removed 7 bases from V and 6 bases from J; junction bases left unmatched: 9. From germline, CDR1 is SGHAT and CDR2 FQNNGV. The CDR3 loop spans 14 amino acids. The CDR3 reads CASNIGGALDTQYF. DNA for the CDR3: TGTGCCAGCAATATCGGGGGGGCCTTGGATACGCAGTATTTT. The whole variable domain, filled in from reference TRBV11-2 and TRBJ2-3, reads EAGVAQSPRYKIIEKRQSVAFWCNPISGHATLYWYQQILGQGPKLLIQFQNNGVVDDSQLPKDRFSAERLKGVDSTLKIQPAKLEDSAVYLCASNIGGALDTQYFGPGTRLTVL.

V gene TRBV18 combines with J gene TRBJ2-3; the match to TRBD2 covers 11 bases. Germline V lookup: CDR1 KGHSH, CDR2 LQKENI. The CDR3 length is 17 residues. J gave up 0 bases and V 0 bases, and 2 bases lay outside the gene matches. CDR3 DNA sequence: TGTGCCAGCTCACCACCGACTAGCGGGATGAGCACAGATACGCAGTATTTT. Its translation: CASSPPTSGMSTDTQYF.

The rearrangement uses TRBV7-6 and TRBJ2-7; 7 bases align to TRBD1. Trimming took 3 bases from V and 3 from J; bases not matched to a gene: 5. CDR3 length: 14 amino acids. Germline V gene data show CDR1 as SGHVS and CDR2 as FNYEAQ. In nucleotides, the CDR3 is TGTGCCAGCAGCTTTCGAGGGGGCTACTACGAGCAGTACTTC. Its protein is CASSFRGGYYEQYF.

This chain links TRBV11-3 with TRBJ2-2; the D call may be TRBD1 or TRBD2 (5 bases each). Germline loops: CDR1 SGHNT, CDR2 YENEEA. The CDR3 consists of 18 residues. Trimming took 0 bases from V and 5 from J, leaving 19 bases between them. The CDR3 region has the DNA TGTGCCAGCAGCTTAGATCCAGGGACGGCCAGGAGAACCGGGGAGCTGTTTTTT. This gives the protein CASSLDPGTARRTGELFF. The full variable domain, completed using reference TRBV11-3 and TRBJ2-2, is EAGVVQSPRYKIIEKKQPVAFWCNPISGHNTLYWYLQNLGQGPELLIRYENEEAVDDSQLPKDRFSAERLKGVDSTLKIQPAELGDSAVYLCASSLDPGTARRTGELFFGEGSRLTVL.

This clone was detected only once. The J gene is TRBJ2-2, the V gene TRBV9; D gene unclear. The CDR3 extends over 14 amino acids. Germline assignment: CDR1 SGDLS and CDR2 YYNGEE. Deletions cut 2 bases from V and 2 bases from J, with 7 bases between. This chain's CDR3 is CASSVLHNTGELFF. The CDR3 DNA reads as TGTGCCAGCAGCGTTCTGCACAACACCGGGGAGCTGTTTTTT.

CDR3 nucleotides: TGCAGCGGGGGTCCCCCGGAGACCCAGTACTTC. Translation gives CSGGPPETQYF. The rearrangement links TRBV29-1 to TRBJ2-5, with D hard to call. Germline values: CDR1 SQVTM, CDR2 ANQGSEA. V was cut by 7 bases and J by 5 bases, with 11 bases left in between. The CDR3 loop spans 11 amino acids.

In its sample, this clone was seen a few times. The V and J genes are TRBV28 and TRBJ2-7; TRBD1 agrees at 10 bases. CDR1 MDHEN and CDR2 SYDVKM come from the germline V gene. Unmatched junction bases numbered 10, after V lost 6 bases and J lost 5 bases. This CDR3 spans 15 amino acids. CDR3 sequence: CASSLFGTGVHEQYF. CDR3 bases: TGTGCCAGCAGCCTCTTTGGGACAGGGGTCCACGAGCAGTACTTC.

This clone is a singleton in its sample. The chain carries TRBV7-8 and TRBJ1-1; TRBD1 might be the D (6 bases). The CDR3 is made up of 13 amino acids. Deletions cut 6 bases from V and 8 bases from J, with 16 bases between. Germline V gene sequence: CDR1 SGHVS, CDR2 FQNEAQ. The DNA for the CDR3 is TGTGCCAGCAGGGTTGGGGGCGCAAAAGAAGCTTTCTTT. Translation: CASRVGGAKEAFF.

The chain joins TRBV2 to TRBJ1-3; perhaps TRBD1 as D (5 bases). The CDR3 consists of 16 residues. V shed 1 base and J shed 0 bases, with 10 bases lying between them. CDR1 is SNHLY, CDR2 FYNNEI, per germline. CDR3 DNA sequence: TGTGCCAGCAGTGAAGGACAGTCCAGCTCTGGAAACACCATATATTTT. Protein product: CASSEGQSSSGNTIYF.

The rearrangement links TRBV20-1 to TRBJ2-1; 10 nucleotides line up with TRBD2. J lost 10 bases, V lost 6 bases, and 3 bases had no gene match. This CDR3 has 11 amino acids. Germline CDR1 reads DFQATT; CDR2 reads SNEGSKA (reference sequence). CDR3 DNA: TGCAGTGCATCGACTAGCGGGGAGCAGTTCTTC. This sequence encodes CSASTSGEQFF.

As concerns this clone: At one boundary the junction diverges from the germline segment, which might be a read error. This same CDR3 is encoded by further DNA sequences in the sample. The genes are TRBV19 and TRBJ1-2; no firm D call. This CDR3 region has 12 residues. Germline CDR1 is LNHDA and CDR2 is SQIVND (reference sequence). CDR3 in amino acids: CASSVDRYGYTF. The CDR3, as DNA: TGTGCTAGTAGTGTGGACCGTTATGGCTACACCTTC.

V and J are TRBV6-5 and TRBJ1-2; perhaps TRBD1 as D (5 bases). Trimming took off 6 bases at V and 3 bases at J, with 11 bases between the two ends. From germline, CDR1 is MNHEY and CDR2 SVGAGI. This CDR3 is built from 13 residues. The CDR3 DNA reads TGTGCCAGCAGCAAGACAGTGGACTATGGCTACACCTTC. Amino acid sequence: CASSKTVDYGYTF.

This clone was recorded once. J is TRBJ2-3 and V is TRBV27; D gene uncertain. The V end was cut by 1 base, the J end by 2 bases, with 13 bases between. The germline CDR1 and CDR2 sequences are MNHEY and SMNVEV (reference sequence). The CDR3 is made up of 16 amino acids. The CDR3 nucleotides are TGTGCCAGCAGTTTATTCCCCACCGGATTCACAGATACGCAGTATTTT. Amino acid sequence: CASSLFPTGFTDTQYF.

This clone qualifies as medium-sized. The CDR3 here is CASSLLQPVSPLHF. DNA for the CDR3: TGTGCCAGCAGCTTATTGCAGCCGGTTTCACCCCTCCACTTT. This chain connects TRBV7-2 to TRBJ1-6; no firm D call. The CDR3 sequence is 14 residues long. Germline CDR1 reads SGHTA; CDR2 reads FQGNSA. V lost 2 bases and J lost 9, with 11 bases in between. The full variable domain, with the rest looked up from reference TRBV7-2 and TRBJ1-6, is GAGVSQSPSNKVTEKGKDVELRCDPISGHTALYWYRQSLGQGLEFLIYFQGNSAPDKSGLPSDRFSAERTGGSVSTLTIQRTQQEDSAVYLCASSLLQPVSPLHFGNGTRLTVT.